Following are 31 T cell receptor beta chains from one sample sequenced in a study of T cells in Graves' hyperthyroidism and ophthalmopathy (dated by TCRdb to about 2019). The protocol used for the library was multiplex PCR. Sequencer: Illumina HiSeq 2000. Amplification of TCR beta CDR3 regions was carried out from RNA transcripts. The TCR CDR3 was subjected to a first round of RT-PCR using the HTBI primer set and the Qiagen OneStep RT-PCR kit. Using fastp at Q25 and MiXCR, TCRdb reprocessed the public reads and kept productive beta chains. Each CDR3 protein gets just one entry, which takes the most common genes and DNA from the rows behind it. Within this sample are about 600,000 distinct CDR3 sequences, with more than 15% of them counted one time only. The ten largest clones represent around 3.5% of the sample. Sequences were obtained from blood. These TCRs come from a woman aged 40 to 50 with Graves' ophthalmopathy.

This clonotype came up many times. The J gene is TRBJ2-5, the V gene TRBV2; D remains unclear. The CDR3 has 13 residues. CDR1 SNHLY and CDR2 FYNNEI come from the germline V gene. V lost 7 bases, J lost 5 bases, and 14 bases lay in between. The CDR3 DNA follows: TGTGCCAGCAAAAGGTTCCAGGCGGAGACCCAGTACTTC. Its protein product is CASKRFQAETQYF.

The chain is built from TRBV19 and TRBJ2-6; D is unresolved. This CDR3 is 16 amino acids long. Germline V lookup: CDR1 LNHDA, CDR2 SQIVND (reference sequence). V was pared by 5 bases and J by 0 bases, with 11 bases between. The CDR3 protein is CASSPDGSSGANVLTF. The DNA for the CDR3 is TGTGCCAGTAGTCCGGACGGAAGCTCTGGGGCCAACGTCCTGACTTTC.

The chain is built from TRBV27 and TRBJ1-2, with D possibly TRBD1 on 5 matching bases. Trimming pared 5 bases from V and 5 bases from J, leaving 12 bases between. CDR3 length equals 13 residues. CDR1 is MNHEY and CDR2 is SMNVEV in the germline V gene (reference sequence). The CDR3 reads CASSPFDSYGYTF. CDR3 coding DNA: TGTGCCAGCAGTCCATTCGACAGTTATGGCTACACCTTC.

This clonotype has ten or more counts. The chain employs TRBV28 and TRBJ1-5; possibly TRBD1 for D (5 bases). V was trimmed by 6 bases and J by 1 base, leaving 13 bases between them. Germline CDR1 reads MDHEN; CDR2 reads SYDVKM. The CDR3 extends over 15 amino acids. The CDR3 protein is CASSPFWDSNQPQHF. DNA for the CDR3: TGTGCCAGCAGCCCGTTCTGGGACAGCAATCAGCCCCAGCATTTT.

This clonotype was detected only a few times. The V and J genes are TRBV7-3 and TRBJ2-7; tentatively, D is TRBD2 (6 bases). The germline gives CDR1 SGHTA, CDR2 FQGTGA. The V end lost 2 bases, the J end lost 7 bases, and 12 bases lay between the germline ends. The length of the CDR3 is 13 residues. CDR3 nucleotides: TGTGCCAGCAGCTTACAGACTAGGGGTGAGCAGTACTTC. Amino acids: CASSLQTRGEQYF. Based on the CDR3 plus reference TRBV7-3 and TRBJ2-7, the full variable domain is GAGVSQTPSNKVTEKGKYVELRCDPISGHTALYWYRQSLGQGPEFLIYFQGTGAADDSGLPNDRFFAVRPEGSVSTLKIQRTERGDSAVYLCASSLQTRGEQYFGPGTRLTVT.

This clonotype was seen many times. The genes are TRBV28 and TRBJ1-2; 7 bases match TRBD1. The CDR3 contains 14 residues. Germline V gene data show CDR1 as MDHEN and CDR2 as SYDVKM. V lost 5 bases and J lost 4; bases outside the gene matches: 7. CDR3 sequence (DNA): TGTGCCAGCAGTCGAAAGGGGGCGGGCTATGGCTACACCTTC. Translating gives CASSRKGAGYGYTF.

This clonotype was counted at least ten times. The chain employs TRBV20-1 and TRBJ2-7; TRBD2 matches 10 bases. This CDR3 spans 13 amino acids. Germline CDR1 reads DFQATT; CDR2 reads SNEGSKA (reference sequence). In DNA, the CDR3 is TGCAGCCCTAGCGGGAGAAGGACCTACGAGCAGTACTTC. This translates into CSPSGRRTYEQYF.

On this clonotype itself: A much larger clone lies one base from this, so it may be a read error. This chain links TRBV20-1 with TRBJ2-7; TRBD2 matches at 7 bases. V shed 6 bases, J shed 5 bases, and the junction held 19 bases outside the gene matches. Germline CDR1 reads DFQATT; CDR2 reads SNEGSKA (reference sequence). This CDR3 contains 16 residues. CDR3 in DNA: TGCAGTGCCCGACGACTGGGCGGGAGTAAAGTCGACGAGCAGTACTTC. Protein: CSARRLGGSKVDEQYF.

This clonotype was seen repeatedly, ten times or more. V is TRBV20-1 and J is TRBJ1-2; the D gene is possibly TRBD1 (5 bases). The CDR3 extends over 11 amino acids. Trimming pared 8 bases from V and 2 bases from J, leaving 9 bases between. Per germline, CDR1 DFQATT and CDR2 SNEGSKA (reference sequence). The CDR3 spells CSQPGNYGYTF. CDR3 coding DNA: TGCAGTCAACCAGGGAACTATGGCTACACCTTC.

A word on this clonotype: A clone one base away is much larger, so this may be a read error. The rearrangement uses TRBV28 and TRBJ2-2; 7 nucleotides line up with TRBD1. The CDR3 is 14 residues long. Germline V CDR1 and CDR2: MDHEN, SYDVKM. The CDR3 DNA follows: TGTGCCGGCAGTTTAGGGGGCCTCACCGGGGAGCTGTTTTTT. Residues: CAGSLGGLTGELFF. Combining the CDR3 with reference TRBV28 and TRBJ2-2 gives the whole variable domain DVKVTQSSRYLVKRTGEKVFLECVQDMDHENMFWYRQDPGLGLRLIYFSYDVKMKEKGDIPEGYSVSREKKERFSLILESASTNQTSMYLCAGSLGGLTGELFFGEGSRLTVL.

The chain recombines TRBV20-1 with TRBJ2-2, with D hard to call. Trimming pared 3 bases from V and 5 bases from J, leaving 16 bases between. The CDR3 is made up of 15 amino acids. CDR1 and CDR2 from the germline V gene are DFQATT and SNEGSKA (reference sequence). The CDR3 DNA reads TGCAGTGCTAGGCCCCCAGACCGTAGGACCGGGGAGCTGTTTTTT. This gives the protein CSARPPDRRTGELFF.

At least ten counts were recorded for this clonotype. The V call is TRBV7-9, the J call TRBJ2-2, with D possibly being TRBD1 (5 bases). CDR3 size: 14 residues. Germline V gene data show CDR1 as SEHNR and CDR2 as FQNEAQ (reference sequence). The V end lost 2 bases, the J end lost 5 bases, and 9 bases lay between the germline ends. CDR3 residues: CASSLRAGTGELFF. The CDR3 bases are TGTGCCAGCAGCTTAAGGGCAGGGACCGGGGAGCTGTTTTTT.

This clonotype was detected a few times. The chain recombines TRBV3-1 with TRBJ2-2; D is unresolved. The CDR3 has 18 amino acids. CDR1 LGHDT and CDR2 YNNKEL come from the germline V gene (reference sequence). The V gene lost 3 bases and the J gene lost 4 bases, with 21 bases spanning the gap. The CDR3 coding sequence is TGTGCCAGCAGCCATCTTCGCGACGACGCCCTGGGCACCGGGGAGCTGTTTTTT. The encoded protein is CASSHLRDDALGTGELFF.

The chain couples TRBV2 to TRBJ2-6; D is ambiguous. The V gene lost 0 bases and the J gene lost 0 bases, with 6 bases spanning the gap. CDR1 is SNHLY and CDR2 is FYNNEI in the germline V gene. This CDR3 spans 16 amino acids. The CDR3 DNA reads TGTGCCAGCAGTGAAGCTCCCACCTCTGGGGCCAACGTCCTGACTTTC. It encodes CASSEAPTSGANVLTF.

This clonotype was detected many times. The chain couples TRBV12-3 or TRBV12-4 to TRBJ1-1; D uncertain. V was clipped by 7 bases and J by 2 bases, with 5 bases between them. The CDR3 runs to 11 residues. The CDR3 nucleotides read TGTGCCAGCACTCTTAACACTGAAGCTTTCTTT. This encodes CASTLNTEAFF.

This clonotype was seen many times. The chain carries TRBV3-1 and TRBJ2-2; D is undetermined. Germline CDR1 is LGHDT and CDR2 is YNNKEL (reference sequence). The CDR3 runs 12 residues. V lost 1 base, J lost 7 bases, and 4 bases lay in between. CDR3 protein: CASSQAIGELFF. DNA of the CDR3: TGTGCCAGCAGCCAAGCCATCGGGGAGCTGTTTTTT.

In this sample, this clonotype turned up many times. V is TRBV11-2 and J is TRBJ1-4; D remains unclear. This CDR3 contains 16 residues. Germline V gene data show CDR1 as SGHAT and CDR2 as FQNNGV. V gave up 1 base and J gave up 0 bases, with 9 bases separating them. The CDR3 DNA sequence: TGTGCCAGCAGCTTAGGGACTTCACCAACTAATGAAAAACTGTTTTTT. Its protein product is CASSLGTSPTNEKLFF. The variable domain in full, with the rest retrieved from reference TRBV11-2 and TRBJ1-4, is EAGVAQSPRYKIIEKRQSVAFWCNPISGHATLYWYQQILGQGPKLLIQFQNNGVVDDSQLPKDRFSAERLKGVDSTLKIQPAKLEDSAVYLCASSLGTSPTNEKLFFGSGTQLSVL.

Only a few counts were recorded for this clonotype. This chain uses TRBV29-1 with TRBJ1-2, with D possibly matching TRBD1 (6 bases). The CDR3 covers 15 residues. V lost 4 bases to trimming and J lost 0 bases, with 15 bases between them. CDR1 is SQVTM and CDR2 is ANQGSEA in the germline V gene. This CDR3 is CSVGTDKEANYGYTF. The DNA of the CDR3 is TGCAGCGTTGGGACAGATAAAGAAGCTAACTATGGCTACACCTTC.

A remark on this clonotype: Sequence at one end of the junction differs from germline and may be a read error. This sequence joins TRBV27 and TRBJ2-7; 14 bases line up with TRBD2. This CDR3 has 15 residues. Germline V gene sequence: CDR1 MNHEY, CDR2 SMNVEV (reference sequence). CDR3 coding DNA: TGTGCCAGCAGCCTGGGACTAGCGGGAGTTTACGAGCGGTACTTC. The encoded protein is CASSLGLAGVYERYF.

In this sample, this clonotype turned up a few times. The chain is built from TRBV11-2 and TRBJ2-7; 11 nucleotides match TRBD2. The V gene end was trimmed by 2 bases and the J gene end by 7 bases; junction bases not matched to a gene: 4. The germline V gene encodes CDR1 SGHAT and CDR2 FQNNGV. There are 14 residues in the CDR3. As DNA, the CDR3 is TGTGCCAGCAGCTTACCCGTAGCGGGGGGGGAGCAGTACTTC. Translation gives CASSLPVAGGEQYF.

In its sample, this clonotype was seen a few times. This chain connects TRBV18 to TRBJ2-3; 11 bases align to TRBD2. CDR1 is KGHSH, CDR2 LQKENI, per germline. The ends lost 4 bases at V and 3 bases at J; junction bases unmatched: 6. There are 16 residues in the CDR3. The CDR3 protein is CASSLTTSGTTDTQYF. In DNA form, the CDR3 reads TGTGCCAGCTCACTGACGACTAGCGGGACGACAGATACGCAGTATTTT.

Notes on this clonotype: A clone one base away is much larger, so this may be a read error. This chain uses TRBV5-1 with TRBJ2-1; D gene uncertain. The CDR3 totals 14 residues. Germline V gene lookup returns CDR1 SGHRS and CDR2 YFSETQ. The CDR3 sequence is CASSMSESFNKQFF. CDR3 DNA sequence: TGCGCCAGCAGCATGTCAGAATCCTTCAATAAGCAGTTCTTC.

This clonotype was seen a handful of times. The junction departs from germline at one end; a sequencing error may be responsible. The rearrangement links TRBV28 to TRBJ1-4; D is ambiguous. This CDR3 spans 13 amino acids. Looked up from germline, CDR1 is MDHEN and CDR2 is SYDVKM. In DNA, the CDR3 is TGTGTCAGCAGTTTGGGCCCTGCGGAAAAACTGTTTTTT. This sequence encodes CVSSLGPAEKLFF. The whole variable domain, remainder taken from reference TRBV28 and TRBJ1-4, is DVKVTQSSRYLVKRTGEKVFLECVQDMDHENMFWYRQDPGLGLRLIYFSYDVKMKEKGDIPEGYSVSREKKERFSLILESASTNQTSMYLCVSSLGPAEKLFFGSGTQLSVL.

This clonotype was seen only a few times. The chain is built from TRBV5-1 and TRBJ2-7, with D hard to call. The CDR3 spans 13 residues. Germline-derived CDR1 and CDR2 are SGHRS and YFSETQ. The V end lost 3 bases, the J end lost 4 bases, and 11 bases lay between the germline ends. The chain's CDR3 is CASSSLPCYEQYF. The CDR3 bases are TGCGCCAGCAGCTCTCTACCCTGTTACGAGCAGTACTTC.

This clonotype has more than one count but fewer than ten. The V and J genes are TRBV7-9 and TRBJ2-6; no clear D. The CDR3 has 14 residues. Looked up from germline, CDR1 is SEHNR and CDR2 is FQNEAQ (reference sequence). V lost 4 bases and J lost 2, with 6 bases in between. CDR3 in DNA: TGTGCCAGCAGCTCCAGCACTGGGGCCAACGTCCTGACTTTC. Translation: CASSSSTGANVLTF.

The chain carries TRBV28 and TRBJ1-6; D is perhaps TRBD1 (5 bases). Germline V gene data show CDR1 as MDHEN and CDR2 as SYDVKM. There are 12 residues in the CDR3. V was clipped by 3 bases and J by 13 bases, with 10 bases between them. Here the CDR3 reads CASSLPGRPLHF. The CDR3 region has the DNA TGTGCCAGCAGTTTGCCAGGGAGGCCCCTCCACTTT.

The genes are TRBV5-1 and TRBJ2-5; unclear D gene. Per germline, CDR1 SGHRS and CDR2 YFSETQ. V was clipped by 3 bases and J by 2 bases, with 8 bases between them. The CDR3 sequence is 13 residues long. The CDR3 loop is CASSSPSQETQYF. CDR3 in DNA: TGCGCCAGCAGCTCCCCGAGTCAAGAGACCCAGTACTTC.

A remark on this clonotype: This may stem from a read error, because a much larger clone lies one nucleotide away. The chain is built from TRBV11-2 and TRBJ2-7; possibly TRBD1 or TRBD2 for D (6 bases each). The CDR3 is made up of 14 amino acids. Germline lookup yields CDR1 SGHAT and CDR2 FQNNGV. The CDR3 DNA reads TGTGCCAACAGCTTTCCGGGGGCGGTGTACGAGCAGTACTTC. This gives the protein CANSFPGAVYEQYF.

The rearrangement joins TRBV9 to TRBJ2-3; 9 nucleotides match TRBD1. This CDR3 comprises 16 residues. In germline, CDR1 is SGDLS, CDR2 YYNGEE. V lost 1 base to trimming and J lost 5 bases; unmatched junction nucleotides: 8. In DNA, the CDR3 is TGTGCCAGCAGCGTATCACAGGGGGCGTCGGGAGATACGCAGTATTTT. Protein: CASSVSQGASGDTQYF.

The V gene is TRBV6-1, the J gene TRBJ2-1; 8 nucleotides match TRBD2. CDR3 length: 14 residues. V was pared by 7 bases and J by 2 bases, with 4 bases of the junction left unmatched. Germline V gene sequence: CDR1 MNHNS, CDR2 SASEGT. The CDR3 region has the DNA TGTGCCAGCACTCGGGAGGGGGCCTACAATGAGCAGTTCTTC. This codes for CASTREGAYNEQFF.

This clonotype has a count of ten or more. The chain employs TRBV5-6 and TRBJ2-1; D perhaps matches TRBD2 (5 bases). Trimming stripped 0 bases from V and 8 bases from J, with 6 bases between. CDR3 size: 12 residues. Germline V gives CDR1 SGHDT, CDR2 YYEEEE. CDR3 nucleotide sequence: TGTGCCAGCAGCTTGGGAGCGGATGAGCAGTTCTTC. This gives the protein CASSLGADEQFF. The full variable domain, completed using reference TRBV5-6 and TRBJ2-1, is DAGVTQSPTHLIKTRGQQVTLRCSPKSGHDTVSWYQQALGQGPQFIFQYYEEEERQRGNFPDRFSGHQFPNYSSELNVNALLLGDSALYLCASSLGADEQFFGPGTRLTVL.